The text below deals with one T cell receptor beta chain. The antigen is not known. The cohort excluded patients with autoimmune disease history or systemic immunosuppression. Produced via immunoSEQ multiplex PCR; TCRdb's table is partial and in-frame only. In the table there are about 64,000 clones, around nine tenths of which are singletons. This sample was included in a study of OX40 agonist ivuxolimab in advanced cancers. Overall study context: The mean age was around 56 years, ranging from about 20 to 85, with approximately 83% of participants male.

Regarding the study as a whole: Relative to CD4+ cells, CD8+ T cells on average had more expanded clones.

The sequence came from an adult with an advanced solid tumor such as melanoma, head and neck, liver or kidney cancer. The sequencing used CD4+ or CD8+ T cells sorted from blood, collected in a trial of the OX40 agonist ivuxolimab.

The chain's CDR3 is CASSGLAGFTGELFF. The DNA of the CDR3 is TGTGCCAGCAGTGGACTAGCGGGATTCACCGGGGAGCTGTTTTTT. V is TRBV2 and J is TRBJ2-2, with 11 bases that match TRBD2. CDR1 and CDR2 (germline): SNHLY, FYNNEI. Trimming took 4 bases from V and 4 from J; bases not matched to a gene: 2. The CDR3 length is 15 residues.